This TCR beta chain was recorded in a study of identical twins. TCRdb redid the calling of the 5' RACE reads with MiXCR, one entry per CDR3 protein. The repertoire consists of approximately 700,000 distinct CDR3 sequences, with 18% occurring once and the leading ten covering less than 15%. The sample holds a few counts of this clonotype. Its specificity is unknown. Regarding the study as a whole: Excess twin sharing in beta out-of-frame sequences was weaker.

The CDR3 runs to 15 residues. Germline V gives CDR1 SGHRS, CDR2 YFSETQ. The V gene lost 4 bases and the J gene lost 4 bases, with 15 bases spanning the gap. This same sample was also part of a study on T cells expressing NK-cell markers. That study adds: Within the sequenced cohort of eight donors, seven exhibited HCMV seropositivity and one was seronegative.

This receptor was obtained from a woman between 18 and 29 years old in good health. Source material: PBMCs. The rearrangement uses TRBV5-1 and TRBJ2-1, with D possibly TRBD1 on 6 matching bases. CDR3 nucleotides: TGCGCCAGCAGCCAAGAAGGACAGTTTTACAATGAGCAGTTCTTC. This encodes CASSQEGQFYNEQFF.